This passage covers 5 T cell receptor beta chains from one sample sequenced in a study of tumor and adjacent non-tumor tissue in lung cancer. TCRbeta libraries were built with three rounds of nested PCR, modified from ARM-PCR. Via MiXCR, TCRdb re-called the multiplex PCR reads, giving one row per CDR3 protein. The data hold approximately 110,000 distinct CDR3 sequences, with under 65% observed a single time. This sample's RNA came from whole unsorted tissue. Distant lung tissue was collected more than 3 cm away from the tumor edge. The sequenced sample consisted of distant non-tumor lung tissue. All receptors derive from a man aged 60 to 69 with non-small cell lung cancer.

Remarks on this clonotype: The junction shows a germline mismatch at one end, possibly a read error. The CDR3 bases are TGTGCCATCAGTGAGGTTAAGTATGGCCACACCTTC. Protein: CAISEVKYGHTF. J is TRBJ1-2 and V is TRBV10-3; no definite D call. Germline CDR1 reads ENHRY; CDR2 reads SYGVKD. The CDR3 runs 12 residues.

The genes are TRBV10-2 and TRBJ1-5; no firm D call. Germline loops: CDR1 WSHSY, CDR2 SAAADI. The CDR3 covers 14 residues. Trimming pared 9 bases from V and 0 bases from J, leaving 12 bases between. The CDR3 nucleotides are TGCGCCAGATGCCGGGTCACTAGCAATCAGCCCCAGCATTTT. Protein product: CARCRVTSNQPQHF.

Concerning this clonotype: The conserved phenylalanine or tryptophan normally closing the CDR3 is absent here, so this likely arose from a read error. The chain couples TRBV4-3 to TRBJ2-7; 10 bases fit TRBD2. CDR1 is LGHNA and CDR2 is YSLEER in the germline V gene. The CDR3 sequence is 16 residues long. Trimming at V came to 0 bases and at J to 4 bases, leaving 6 bases not matched to a gene. The CDR3 sequence is CASSQDRASGSYEQYL. The CDR3 DNA sequence: TGCGCCAGCAGCCAAGATAGGGCTAGCGGGAGTTACGAGCAGTACTTA.

The V call is TRBV4-2, the J call TRBJ1-2, with D uncertain. CDR3 length equals 14 residues. Per the germline V gene, CDR1 is LGHNA and CDR2 is YNFKEQ. Here the CDR3 DNA reads TGTGACAGTAGCCAAGCCTTTGGTTCTCTTGGCTACACCTTC. Encoded protein: CDSSQAFGSLGYTF.

This clonotype was counted between two and nine times. One junction end disagrees with the germline gene, perhaps due to a read error. V and J are TRBV11-2 and TRBJ1-2, with D possibly being TRBD1 (5 bases). Germline CDR1 is SGHAT and CDR2 is FQNNGV. The CDR3 loop spans 12 amino acids. CDR3 DNA sequence: TGTGTCAGCAACTTAGGGGACGGTGGCTACACCTTC. It translates to CVSNLGDGGYTF.